This T cell receptor (beta chain) was found in a study of response to subunit inactivated influenza vaccine. Trimming took 0 bases from V and 6 from J, leaving 9 bases between them. This CDR3 has 14 residues. Per the germline V gene, CDR1 is DFQATT and CDR2 is SNEGSKA (reference sequence). TCRdb ran MiXCR on the RT-PCR reads and lists one entry per CDR3 protein. Altogether approximately 480,000 distinct CDR3 sequences are present, approximately 11% being singletons, with the ten largest covering approximately 12%. This clonotype was seen ten or more times. This clonotype originated in a man over 45 who received an inactivated influenza vaccine. The material sequenced was PBMCs from blood, taken more than 35 days after vaccination. The genes are TRBV20-1 and TRBJ1-6; D is unclear. The CDR3 here is CSARDQLLNSPLHF. CDR3 sequence (DNA): TGCAGTGCTAGAGATCAACTGCTTAATTCACCCCTCCACTTT.